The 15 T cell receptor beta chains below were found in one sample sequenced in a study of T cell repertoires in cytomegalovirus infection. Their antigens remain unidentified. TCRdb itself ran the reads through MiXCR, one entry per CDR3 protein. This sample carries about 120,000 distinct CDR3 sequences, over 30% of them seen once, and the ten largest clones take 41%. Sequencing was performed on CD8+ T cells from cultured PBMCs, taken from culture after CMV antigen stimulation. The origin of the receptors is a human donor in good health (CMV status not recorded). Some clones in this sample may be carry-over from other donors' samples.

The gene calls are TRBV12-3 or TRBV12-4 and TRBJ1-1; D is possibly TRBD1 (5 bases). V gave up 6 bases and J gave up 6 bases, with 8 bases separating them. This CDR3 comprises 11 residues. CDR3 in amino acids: CASRGVAEAFF. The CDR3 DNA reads TGTGCCAGCAGAGGGGTTGCTGAAGCTTTCTTT.

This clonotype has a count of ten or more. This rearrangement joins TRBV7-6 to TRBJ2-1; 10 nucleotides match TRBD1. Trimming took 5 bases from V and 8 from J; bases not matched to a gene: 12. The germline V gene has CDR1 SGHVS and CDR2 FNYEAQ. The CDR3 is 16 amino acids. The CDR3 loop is CASSPGQGVLAHEQFF. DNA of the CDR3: TGTGCCAGCAGCCCCGGACAGGGGGTGTTAGCCCATGAGCAGTTCTTC.

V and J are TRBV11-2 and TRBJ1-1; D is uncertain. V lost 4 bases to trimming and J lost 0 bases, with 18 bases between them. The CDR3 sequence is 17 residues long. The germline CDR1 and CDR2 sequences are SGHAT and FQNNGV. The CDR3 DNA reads TGTGCCAGCAGCTCCGACCGTCTGGATTCACTGAACACTGAAGCTTTCTTT. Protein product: CASSSDRLDSLNTEAFF.

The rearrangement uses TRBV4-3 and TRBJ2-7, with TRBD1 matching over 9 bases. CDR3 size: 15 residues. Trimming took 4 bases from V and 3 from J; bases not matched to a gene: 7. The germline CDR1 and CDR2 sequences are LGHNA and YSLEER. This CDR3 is CASSPTGGSYYEQYF. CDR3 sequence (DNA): TGCGCCAGCAGCCCCACAGGGGGCTCGTACTACGAGCAGTACTTC.

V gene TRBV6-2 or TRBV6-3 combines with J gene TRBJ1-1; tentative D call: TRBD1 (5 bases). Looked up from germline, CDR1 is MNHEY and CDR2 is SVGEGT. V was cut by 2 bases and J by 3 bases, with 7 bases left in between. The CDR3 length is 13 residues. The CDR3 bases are TGTGCCAGCAGTTACGGGGGTGACACTGAAGCTTTCTTT. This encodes CASSYGGDTEAFF.

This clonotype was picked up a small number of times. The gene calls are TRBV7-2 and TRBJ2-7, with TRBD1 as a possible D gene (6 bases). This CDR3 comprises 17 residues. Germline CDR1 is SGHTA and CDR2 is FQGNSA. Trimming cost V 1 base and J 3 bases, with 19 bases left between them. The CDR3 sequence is CASSLEGAGVGLYEQYF. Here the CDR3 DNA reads TGTGCCAGCAGCTTAGAAGGGGCAGGGGTCGGTCTCTACGAGCAGTACTTC.

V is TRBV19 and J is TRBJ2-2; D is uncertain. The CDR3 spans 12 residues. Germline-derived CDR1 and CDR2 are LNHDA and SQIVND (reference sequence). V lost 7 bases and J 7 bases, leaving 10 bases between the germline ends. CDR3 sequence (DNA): TGTGCCAGTAAATCCCCGGGCGGGGAGCTGTTTTTT. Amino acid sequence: CASKSPGGELFF.

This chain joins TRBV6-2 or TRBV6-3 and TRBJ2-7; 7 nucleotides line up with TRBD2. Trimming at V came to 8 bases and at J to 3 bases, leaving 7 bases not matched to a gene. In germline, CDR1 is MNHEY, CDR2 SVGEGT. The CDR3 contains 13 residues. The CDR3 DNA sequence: TGTGCCAGCGCGGGGGATACAAGCTACGAGCAGTACTTC. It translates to CASAGDTSYEQYF.

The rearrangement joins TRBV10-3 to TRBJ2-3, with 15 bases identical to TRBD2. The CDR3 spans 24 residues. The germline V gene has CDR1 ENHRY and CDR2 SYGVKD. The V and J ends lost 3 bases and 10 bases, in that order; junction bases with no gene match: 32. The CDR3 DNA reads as TGTGCCATCAGTGATTCCGTGGATCGGTGGTCCGAGCCCGGACTAGCGGGGGGGCGGTTTGCGCAGTATTTT. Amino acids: CAISDSVDRWSEPGLAGGRFAQYF.

In nucleotides, the CDR3 is TGTGCCAGCAGTGAAACCGGTACCGGGGAGCTGTTTTTT. This encodes CASSETGTGELFF. This sequence joins TRBV7-2 and TRBJ2-2; no clear D. The V gene's germline CDR1 is SGHTA and CDR2 FQGNSA. CDR3 size: 13 residues. Trimming removed 6 bases from V and 5 bases from J, with 10 bases in between.

The CDR3 here is CASSPSGRIIPYEQYF. The DNA of the CDR3 is TGTGCCAGCAGCCCCAGTGGGAGGATCATCCCCTACGAGCAGTACTTC. The rearrangement uses TRBV7-6 and TRBJ2-7; a possible D gene is TRBD2 (6 bases). The CDR3 loop spans 16 amino acids. Deletions cut 5 bases from V and 2 bases from J, with 19 bases between. Germline V gives CDR1 SGHVS, CDR2 FNYEAQ.

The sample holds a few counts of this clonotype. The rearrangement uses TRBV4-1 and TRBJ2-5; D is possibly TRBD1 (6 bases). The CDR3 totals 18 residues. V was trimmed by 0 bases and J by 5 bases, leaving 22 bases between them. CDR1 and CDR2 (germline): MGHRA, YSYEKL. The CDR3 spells CASSQDGAGTLKTETQYF. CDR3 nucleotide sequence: TGCGCCAGCAGCCAAGATGGTGCCGGGACACTTAAGACTGAGACCCAGTACTTC.

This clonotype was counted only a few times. DNA of the CDR3: TGTGCCAGCAGTCCTTACAGTGGGGCAAACACTGAAGCTTTCTTT. Translating it yields CASSPYSGANTEAFF. This chain connects TRBV27 to TRBJ1-1; D may be TRBD1 (5 bases). Germline V gene data show CDR1 as MNHEY and CDR2 as SMNVEV (reference sequence). This CDR3 is 15 amino acids long. The V gene lost 5 bases and the J gene lost 2 bases, with 15 bases spanning the gap.

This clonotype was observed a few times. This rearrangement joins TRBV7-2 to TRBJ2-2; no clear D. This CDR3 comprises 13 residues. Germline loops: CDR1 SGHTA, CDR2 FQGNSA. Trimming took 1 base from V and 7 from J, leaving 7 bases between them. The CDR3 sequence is CASSLVWGGELFF. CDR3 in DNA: TGTGCCAGCAGCTTAGTGTGGGGCGGGGAGCTGTTTTTT.

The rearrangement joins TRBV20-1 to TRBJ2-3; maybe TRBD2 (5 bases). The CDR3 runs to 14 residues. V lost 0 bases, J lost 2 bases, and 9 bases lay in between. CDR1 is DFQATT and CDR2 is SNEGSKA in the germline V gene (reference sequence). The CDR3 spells CSARESGTTDTQYF. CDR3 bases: TGCAGTGCTAGAGAGAGCGGTACCACAGATACGCAGTATTTT.